This T cell receptor beta chain is drawn from a study of blood T cell repertoires in COVID-19. On the study more broadly: Samples representing acute and convalescent COVID-19 were sourced from the United States, Italy and Spain. Nucleic acid was either cDNA or gDNA, and it came from T cells, B-cell-depleted T cells, or PBMCs.

In the original workflow: The authors estimated nucleated cell counts from reference gene primer amplification. Using immunoSEQ multiplex PCR, the repertoire was profiled, and TCRdb retains in-frame clones only, with some absent. V and J calls and clone size come straight from that table; D and trimming were deduced from the DNA. The sample comprises some 240,000 clones, roughly nine tenths of which are singletons, and more than 6% rests with the top ten. The V and J ends lost 4 bases and 2 bases respectively, with 13 bases between them. This CDR3 is built from 15 residues. Germline CDR1 SGDLS, CDR2 YYNGEE.

The gene calls are TRBV9 and TRBJ1-3, with D possibly being TRBD1 (5 bases). The sequencing input was peripheral blood. The receptor was isolated from a man in his 60s who had recovered from COVID-19. The CDR3 DNA reads as TGTGCCAGCAGCCTAACCGGGGGGGCTGGAAACACCATATATTTT. This gives the protein CASSLTGGAGNTIYF.